This passage covers 12 T cell receptor beta chains from one sample sequenced in a study of regulatory T cells in long-lasting Graves disease. Specified time point: newly diagnosed GD, antithyroid drugs for less than 3 months. Generation of the TCR library employed RNA extracted from PBMCs. According to the study, TCR beta libraries were built with iRepertoire HTBI primers and CDR3-region Arm-PCR. MiXCR was run by TCRdb on the multiplex PCR reads, yielding one entry per CDR3 protein. The data contain 500,000 or so distinct CDR3 sequences, 16% of them singletons. This sample also appeared in a second study, on T cells in Graves' hyperthyroidism and ophthalmopathy.

Here the sequenced sample was peripheral blood mononuclear cells (PBMCs), taken at new diagnosis, from a patient treated with antithyroid drugs. These receptors originate from a man aged 35 to 55 with Graves disease.

This clonotype was detected many times. The rearrangement links TRBV20-1 to TRBJ2-1; no clear D gene. The CDR3 spans 10 residues. CDR1 and CDR2 from the germline V gene are DFQATT and SNEGSKA (reference sequence). V was clipped by 3 bases and J by 10 bases, with 7 bases between them. CDR3 DNA: TGCAGTGCTAGCGTTAGAGAGCAGTTCTTC. Translating it yields CSASVREQFF.

The J gene is TRBJ2-1, the V gene TRBV11-3; 7 bases agree with TRBD2. This CDR3 is built from 16 residues. Per germline, CDR1 SGHNT and CDR2 YENEEA. Losses at the gene ends were 5 bases for V and 4 bases for J; bases not matched to a gene: 11. The DNA of the CDR3 is TGTGCCAGCAGCCCCGGGTTGGGAGGGCGGTACAATGAGCAGTTCTTC. It is translated as CASSPGLGGRYNEQFF.

The table lists this clonotype with a few counts. The V gene is TRBV29-1, the J gene TRBJ2-6, with D possibly TRBD2 on 5 matching bases. Trimming shortened V by 6 bases and J by 4 bases, and 16 bases separated the two germline ends. The CDR3 is made up of 15 amino acids. Germline assignment: CDR1 SQVTM and CDR2 ANQGSEA. In DNA form, the CDR3 reads TGCAGCGTCGAGGGTGGGTCCCCAGGGGCCAACGTCCTGACTTTC. Protein sequence: CSVEGGSPGANVLTF.

Ten or more counts support this clonotype. The chain joins TRBV20-1 to TRBJ2-7; 11 nucleotides line up with TRBD1. V was clipped by 2 bases and J by 5 bases; unmatched bases: 11. The CDR3 is 16 residues long. CDR1 is DFQATT, CDR2 SNEGSKA, per germline (reference sequence). CDR3 DNA: TGCAGTGCTAGATTCCGCGGACAGGGGGCGAGGGACGAGCAGTACTTC. Translation gives CSARFRGQGARDEQYF.

The sample holds a few counts of this clonotype. The chain couples TRBV11-2 to TRBJ2-7; no clear D. Deletions cut 4 bases from V and 2 bases from J, with 12 bases between. Per germline, CDR1 SGHAT and CDR2 FQNNGV. CDR3 size: 14 residues. CDR3 loop: CASSSPRAPYEQYF. The CDR3 nucleotides are TGTGCCAGCAGCTCCCCCCGAGCACCCTACGAGCAGTACTTC.

J is TRBJ2-5 and V is TRBV29-1, with D unclear. Germline assignment: CDR1 SQVTM and CDR2 ANQGSEA. The CDR3 length is 12 residues. Trimming took 4 bases from V and 4 from J, leaving 10 bases between them. The CDR3 loop is CSVARMRETQYF. DNA for the CDR3: TGCAGCGTTGCAAGAATGCGAGAGACCCAGTACTTC.

This clonotype occurred many times. The chain carries TRBV12-3 or TRBV12-4 and TRBJ1-1; no definite D call. The CDR3 totals 14 residues. The V end was cut by 4 bases, the J end by 0 bases, with 9 bases between. CDR3 nucleotide sequence: TGTGCCAGCAGTTCTGGGAGACTGAACACTGAAGCTTTCTTT. Amino acid sequence: CASSSGRLNTEAFF.

Here the CDR3 reads CASQPPGVAKNIQYF. CDR3 bases: TGTGCCAGCCAGCCCCCGGGGGTAGCCAAAAACATTCAGTACTTC. This rearrangement joins TRBV12-3 or TRBV12-4 to TRBJ2-4, with D possibly being TRBD2 (6 bases). Trimming took off 8 bases at V and 0 bases at J, with 14 bases between the two ends. The CDR3 is 15 residues long.

CDR3 amino acids: CASSILAGSITDTQYF. CDR3 sequence (DNA): TGTGCCAGTAGTATATTAGCGGGAAGTATCACAGATACGCAGTATTTT. This chain uses TRBV19 with TRBJ2-3; TRBD2 matches at 8 bases. The CDR3 totals 16 residues. V shed 2 bases, J shed 2 bases, and the junction held 6 bases outside the gene matches. Per the germline V gene, CDR1 is LNHDA and CDR2 is SQIVND (reference sequence).

The J gene is TRBJ1-2, the V gene TRBV20-1, with a weak D call TRBD1 (6 bases). Trimming removed 5 bases from V and 7 bases from J, with 11 bases in between. The germline V gene has CDR1 DFQATT and CDR2 SNEGSKA (reference sequence). CDR3 length: 11 amino acids. The CDR3 reads CSASHRVGYTF. The CDR3, as DNA: TGCAGTGCTTCACACAGGGTTGGCTACACCTTC.

The sample holds many counts of this clonotype. The rearrangement links TRBV10-3 to TRBJ2-1; 10 nucleotides line up with TRBD2. This CDR3 contains 12 residues. Looked up from germline, CDR1 is ENHRY and CDR2 is SYGVKD. J was trimmed by 16 bases and V by 3 bases; bases with no gene match: 6. CDR3 nucleotide sequence: TGTGCCATCAGTGACGTAGCGGGAGGCGAATTCTTC. This encodes CAISDVAGGEFF.

This chain uses TRBV28 with TRBJ2-2; D may be TRBD1 (5 bases). Trimming took off 8 bases at V and 4 bases at J, with 14 bases between the two ends. CDR1 and CDR2 (germline): MDHEN, SYDVKM. The CDR3 covers 14 residues. CDR3 region: CASGSQVPTGELFF. The CDR3 bases are TGTGCCAGCGGGTCACAGGTGCCCACCGGGGAGCTGTTTTTT.